The clone carrying this TCR beta chain was found a few times. The data originate from a study of OX40 agonist ivuxolimab in advanced cancers. Method: immunoSEQ multiplex PCR; TCRdb's copy keeps in-frame clones and lacks some. The repertoire holds approximately 52,000 clones, with 75% to 90% as singletons. V gave up 5 bases and J gave up 3 bases, with 11 bases separating them. This CDR3 has 13 residues. Germline V gene sequence: CDR1 SGHDN, CDR2 FVKESK. The sample was CD4+ or CD8+ T cells sorted from blood, taken in a trial of the OX40 agonist ivuxolimab. This sequence joins TRBV14 and TRBJ2-7, with a tentative D call TRBD2 (6 bases). This TCR derives from an adult with an advanced solid tumor such as melanoma, head and neck, liver or kidney cancer. In DNA form, the CDR3 reads TGTGCCAGCAGCGGGACTTCGAACTACGAGCAGTACTTC. It codes for CASSGTSNYEQYF.